The present entry profiles one T cell receptor beta chain with its context. Germline V CDR1 and CDR2: MNHEY, SVGAGI. This CDR3 comprises 16 residues. After removal of 2 bases from V and 9 bases from J, the junction contained 9 bases not matched to a gene. This record comes from a study of blood T cell repertoires in COVID-19. Turning to the study itself: The origin of the acute and convalescent COVID-19 samples was the United States, Italy and Spain. In each case, the material was cDNA or gDNA derived from T cells, B-cell-depleted T cells, or PBMCs.

Per the study methods: Reference gene primer amplification gave estimated nucleated cell counts. The protocol was immunoSEQ multiplex PCR, while the TCRdb copy is restricted to in-frame clones and leaves out a portion. V, J and clone size were drawn from that table, and D and trimming were deduced from the DNA. The profile shows approximately 40,000 clones, 88% of them singletons. The receptor was isolated from a woman in her seventies with acute or convalescent COVID-19. The rearrangement links TRBV6-5 to TRBJ1-6, with TRBD1 matching 8 bases. Material: peripheral blood. Written as DNA, the CDR3 is TGTGCCAGCAGTTACCAGAGACAGGGGCAGGGTTCACCCCTCCACTTT. Translation gives CASSYQRQGQGSPLHF.